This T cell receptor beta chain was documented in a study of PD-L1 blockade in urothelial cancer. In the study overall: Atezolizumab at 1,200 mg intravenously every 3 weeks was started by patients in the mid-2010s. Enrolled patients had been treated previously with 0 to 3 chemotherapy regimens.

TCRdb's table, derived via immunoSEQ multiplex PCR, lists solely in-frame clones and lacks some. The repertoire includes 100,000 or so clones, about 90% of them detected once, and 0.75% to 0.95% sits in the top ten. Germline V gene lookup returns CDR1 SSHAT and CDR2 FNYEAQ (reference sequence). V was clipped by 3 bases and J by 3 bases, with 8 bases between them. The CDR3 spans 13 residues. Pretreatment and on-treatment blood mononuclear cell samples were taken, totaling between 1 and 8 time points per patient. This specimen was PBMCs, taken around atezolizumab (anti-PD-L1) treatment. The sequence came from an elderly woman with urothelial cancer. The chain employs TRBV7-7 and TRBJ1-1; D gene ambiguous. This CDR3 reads CASSFQVDTEAFF. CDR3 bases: TGTGCCAGCAGCTTTCAGGTTGACACTGAAGCTTTCTTT.